This T cell receptor beta chain was observed in a study of T-cell reconstitution after alpha-beta-depleted transplantation in children. The library targeted TCRbeta and was prepared with unique molecular identifiers. TCRdb analysed the PCR reads with MiXCR anew, one entry per CDR3 protein. This table holds 350,000 to 400,000 distinct CDR3 sequences, over 20% found once. This clonotype came up many times. This CDR3 is built from 12 residues. Germline lookup yields CDR1 MDHEN and CDR2 SYDVKM. Between the trimmed V and J ends, which lost 11 bases and 6 bases, there was a span of 17 bases. This chain links TRBV28 with TRBJ2-7; D is undetermined. This specimen consisted of PBMCs from the stem cell graft donor, obtained from the stem cell graft. This TCR came from a human donor who donated a stem cell graft to a child with acute myeloid leukemia. The CDR3 is CAGATTRGEQYF. Written as DNA, the CDR3 is TGTGCCGGCGCAACAACTCGTGGCGAGCAGTACTTC.